A single sample gave rise to the 28 T cell receptor beta chains below, sequenced in a study of identifying expanded T cells in peripheral blood. Data came from immunoSEQ multiplex PCR; TCRdb stores just in-frame clones and leaves some out. This table holds approximately 140,000 clones, 70% to 90% found once. The specimen was blood. These receptors were obtained from a person aged 18 to 70 in good health.

This clone showed up just once. The chain links TRBV7-9 to TRBJ2-7; 13 positions agree with TRBD2. There are 15 residues in the CDR3. CDR1 and CDR2 from the germline V gene are SEHNR and FQNEAQ (reference sequence). With V trimmed by 3 bases and J by 4 bases, 3 bases remained unmatched. The CDR3, as DNA: TGTGCCAGCAGCTTTGGGACTAGCGGGATGTACGAGCAGTACTTC. Amino acid sequence: CASSFGTSGMYEQYF. The variable domain in full, with the rest retrieved from reference TRBV7-9 and TRBJ2-7, is DTGVSQNPRHKITKRGQNVTFRCDPISEHNRLYWYRQTLGQGPEFLTYFQNEAQLEKSRLLSDRFSAERPKGSFSTLEIQRTEQGDSAMYLCASSFGTSGMYEQYFGPGTRLTVT.

V gene TRBV30 combines with J gene TRBJ1-3; the D is unclear. The CDR3 is 14 residues long. The V gene's germline CDR1 is GTSNPN and CDR2 SVGIG (reference sequence). V lost 3 bases and J 2 bases, leaving 11 bases between the germline ends. CDR3 in amino acids: CAWRTSGAGNTIYF. DNA for the CDR3: TGTGCCTGGAGGACGAGCGGGGCTGGAAACACCATATATTTT.

V usage is TRBV2 and J usage is TRBJ2-3; 9 positions agree with TRBD2. The germline V gene has CDR1 SNHLY and CDR2 FYNNEI. J lost 1 base, V lost 3 bases, and 14 bases had no gene match. The CDR3 spans 19 residues. The CDR3 sequence: CASSDGLALHPSGTDTQYF. In DNA form, the CDR3 reads TGTGCCAGCAGTGACGGACTAGCGCTTCATCCGTCTGGCACAGATACGCAGTATTTT.

The rearrangement uses TRBV28 and TRBJ2-3; D gene unclear. Germline CDR1 reads MDHEN; CDR2 reads SYDVKM. The CDR3 extends over 13 amino acids. The V and J ends lost 5 bases and 1 base respectively, with 7 bases between them. The CDR3 region is CASSMDGTDTQYF. As DNA, the CDR3 is TGTGCCAGCAGTATGGACGGCACAGATACGCAGTATTTT.

The V gene is TRBV7-2, the J gene TRBJ2-3, with 9 bases matching TRBD1. This CDR3 is built from 14 residues. V lost 5 bases to trimming and J lost 6 bases; unmatched junction nucleotides: 6. CDR1 SGHTA and CDR2 FQGNSA come from the germline V gene. CDR3 sequence reads: CASSPTGGRDTQYF. The CDR3, as DNA: TGTGCCAGCAGCCCCACAGGGGGCAGGGATACGCAGTATTTT.

V and J are TRBV7-2 and TRBJ1-1; a possible D gene is TRBD1 (5 bases). V was trimmed by 0 bases and J by 7 bases, leaving 15 bases between them. Per germline, CDR1 SGHTA and CDR2 FQGNSA. This CDR3 has 15 amino acids. DNA of the CDR3: TGTGCCAGCAGCTTAGCGCTCGGGGGTAGGGGTGAAGCTTTCTTT. This gives the protein CASSLALGGRGEAFF.

The V gene is TRBV10-3, the J gene TRBJ2-3; TRBD1 matches at 7 bases. This CDR3 is 14 amino acids long. Losses at the gene ends were 4 bases for V and 6 bases for J; bases not matched to a gene: 7. From germline, CDR1 is ENHRY and CDR2 SYGVKD. The CDR3 loop reads CAISGGQLKDTQYF. CDR3 sequence (DNA): TGTGCCATCAGTGGGGGACAGTTGAAGGATACGCAGTATTTT.

The chain links TRBV7-2 to TRBJ1-1; no clear D gene. Germline V lookup: CDR1 SGHTA, CDR2 FQGNSA. This CDR3 region has 14 residues. The V end lost 5 bases, the J end lost 2 bases, and 12 bases lay between the germline ends. The CDR3 DNA reads TGTGCCAGCAGCCCCGGACTGACAAACACTGAAGCTTTCTTT. It codes for CASSPGLTNTEAFF.

The CDR3 nucleotides read TGTGCCAGCAGCCATCACGGTCCCGGGACAGCCACAGATACGCAGTATTTT. Translated, it gives CASSHHGPGTATDTQYF. The chain joins TRBV7-3 to TRBJ2-3; 7 bases are a match to TRBD1. This CDR3 spans 17 amino acids. V lost 5 bases and J lost 2; bases outside the gene matches: 13. The germline gives CDR1 SGHTA, CDR2 FQGTGA.

This chain uses TRBV4-1 with TRBJ2-4, with D possibly called TRBD1 or TRBD2 (5 bases each). The germline V gene has CDR1 MGHRA and CDR2 YSYEKL. The CDR3 is made up of 18 amino acids. Trimming pared 0 bases from V and 0 bases from J, leaving 15 bases between. The CDR3: CASSQDQRGDLAKNIQYF. The CDR3 DNA reads as TGCGCCAGCAGCCAAGATCAGAGGGGCGATCTAGCCAAAAACATTCAGTACTTC.

The chain couples TRBV10-3 to TRBJ1-1; 8 bases line up with TRBD1. Germline values: CDR1 ENHRY, CDR2 SYGVKD. The CDR3 contains 16 residues. Trimming at V came to 4 bases and at J to 0 bases, leaving 7 bases not matched to a gene. CDR3 in DNA: TGTGCCATCAGTGGCCGGGGACAGGCGATGAACACTGAAGCTTTCTTT. As protein: CAISGRGQAMNTEAFF.

This clone came up once. The chain joins TRBV5-8 to TRBJ1-6; D possibly corresponds to TRBD1 (6 bases). Trimming pared 0 bases from V and 9 bases from J, leaving 13 bases between. The CDR3 length is 15 residues. CDR1 is SGHTS, CDR2 YDEGEE, per germline. The CDR3 nucleotides are TGTGCCAGCAGCTTGGACGGGGGCGCCGGTTCACCCCTCCACTTT. This codes for CASSLDGGAGSPLHF.

This chain uses TRBV15 with TRBJ2-3, with unresolved D. Germline assignment: CDR1 LNHNV and CDR2 YYDKDF (reference sequence). Between the trimmed V and J ends, which lost 1 base and 4 bases, there was a span of 12 bases. The CDR3 is made up of 15 amino acids. CDR3 DNA sequence: TGTGCCACCAGCAGAGGTAACCTCGGAGCAGATACGCAGTATTTT. Protein: CATSRGNLGADTQYF.

The genes are TRBV2 and TRBJ2-1; D call uncertain. The CDR3 consists of 12 residues. With 6 bases removed from V and 7 bases from J, the gap between germline ends came to 10 bases. Germline V CDR1 and CDR2: SNHLY, FYNNEI. In DNA form, the CDR3 reads TGTGCCAGCAGGCCTGACACAAATGAGCAGTTCTTC. Residues: CASRPDTNEQFF.

This chain links TRBV5-1 with TRBJ1-4, with 7 positions matching TRBD1. Germline lookup yields CDR1 SGHRS and CDR2 YFSETQ. The CDR3 spans 14 residues. J lost 6 bases, V lost 1 base, and 3 bases had no gene match. The CDR3 here is CASSLTGDYEKLFF. CDR3 nucleotides: TGCGCCAGCAGCTTGACAGGGGATTATGAAAAACTGTTTTTT.

The rearrangement links TRBV5-4 to TRBJ2-5; TRBD2 is a possible D gene (5 bases). Trimming removed 5 bases from V and 4 bases from J, with 18 bases in between. CDR3 length: 15 amino acids. Germline CDR1 and CDR2: SGHNT and YYREEE (reference sequence). CDR3 region: CASSPDSGIGETQYF. CDR3 in DNA: TGTGCCAGCAGTCCAGACTCCGGGATTGGAGAGACCCAGTACTTC.

The rearrangement links TRBV4-1 to TRBJ2-7, with 9 bases aligning to TRBD1. The V segment lost 7 bases and the J segment 4 bases; nucleotides outside the gene matches: 11. Germline V lookup: CDR1 MGHRA, CDR2 YSYEKL. The CDR3 extends over 15 amino acids. As DNA, the CDR3 is TGCGCCAGCACGCCCTCGGGACAGGGAGTGTACGAGCAGTACTTC. Translating gives CASTPSGQGVYEQYF.

This chain uses TRBV18 with TRBJ2-5, with D perhaps TRBD1 (6 bases). The V gene lost 0 bases and the J gene lost 5 bases, with 13 bases spanning the gap. Germline V gene lookup returns CDR1 KGHSH and CDR2 LQKENI. This CDR3 is built from 15 residues. CDR3 in DNA: TGTGCCAGCTCACCACCGGCCTGGGGGCGGGAGACCCAGTACTTC. Its protein is CASSPPAWGRETQYF.

The genes are TRBV7-2 and TRBJ1-2, with D tentatively TRBD1 (5 bases). The length of the CDR3 is 12 residues. Germline CDR1 reads SGHTA; CDR2 reads FQGNSA. V lost 5 bases and J 8 bases, leaving 12 bases between the germline ends. CDR3 DNA: TGTGCCAGCAGCGTGGGACTGAGCGGCTACACCTTC. Translation: CASSVGLSGYTF.

The chain combines TRBV15 with TRBJ2-5, with 10 nucleotides matching TRBD2. The V gene end was trimmed by 0 bases and the J gene end by 5 bases; junction bases not matched to a gene: 9. Looked up from germline, CDR1 is LNHNV and CDR2 is YYDKDF (reference sequence). The CDR3 has 17 amino acids. CDR3 in amino acids: CATSREGLAAPEETQYF. Written as DNA, the CDR3 is TGTGCCACCAGCAGAGAAGGACTAGCGGCCCCAGAGGAGACCCAGTACTTC. Combining the CDR3 with reference TRBV15 and TRBJ2-5 gives the whole variable domain DAMVIQNPRYQVTQFGKPVTLSCSQTLNHNVMYWYQQKSSQAPKLLFHYYDKDFNNEADTPDNFQSRRPNTSFCFLDIRSPGLGDTAMYLCATSREGLAAPEETQYFGPGTRLLVL.

V usage is TRBV29-1 and J usage is TRBJ1-5; 8 bases map to TRBD1. Trimming removed 5 bases from V and 3 bases from J; junction bases left unmatched: 3. CDR1 is SQVTM, CDR2 ANQGSEA, per germline. This CDR3 has 13 amino acids. In nucleotides, the CDR3 is TGCAGCGTTTGGACAGGGACCAATCAGCCCCAGCATTTT. It codes for CSVWTGTNQPQHF.

V and J are TRBV2 and TRBJ2-1; 8 bases line up with TRBD2. V lost 0 bases and J lost 0; bases outside the gene matches: 10. Germline V gene data show CDR1 as SNHLY and CDR2 as FYNNEI. The CDR3 runs 19 residues. This CDR3 is CASSEARRLARSSYNEQFF. CDR3 bases: TGTGCCAGCAGTGAAGCGCGACGACTAGCGAGGAGCTCCTACAATGAGCAGTTCTTC.

The count of this clone is one. CDR3 in amino acids: CASSLSRQGNQPQHF. DNA of the CDR3: TGTGCCAGCAGTTTATCGAGACAGGGAAATCAGCCCCAGCATTTT. V and J are TRBV27 and TRBJ1-5; 7 bases align to TRBD1. Germline CDR1 reads MNHEY; CDR2 reads SMNVEV (reference sequence). With 0 bases clipped from V and 4 bases from J, the junction kept 3 bases outside the gene matches. The CDR3 totals 15 residues.

The genes are TRBV28 and TRBJ2-7, with D maybe TRBD1 (5 bases). The CDR3 runs to 14 residues. Trimming shortened V by 5 bases and J by 6 bases, and 17 bases separated the two germline ends. The germline V gene has CDR1 MDHEN and CDR2 SYDVKM. CDR3 sequence (DNA): TGTGCCAGCAGTCTCGAATCAGGGATATCCGAGCAGTACTTC. Amino acids: CASSLESGISEQYF.

This clone has a single count. This chain connects TRBV5-8 to TRBJ1-6; TRBD1 might be the D (5 bases). The CDR3 spans 13 residues. The V and J ends lost 3 bases and 7 bases respectively, with 8 bases between them. Germline CDR1 is SGHTS and CDR2 is YDEGEE. CDR3 in amino acids: CASSSRQNSPLHF. In nucleotides, the CDR3 is TGTGCCAGCAGCTCACGACAGAATTCACCCCTCCACTTT.

The V gene is TRBV19, the J gene TRBJ2-3; the match to TRBD2 covers 9 bases. The CDR3 consists of 14 residues. Germline trimming cut 5 bases from V and 5 bases from J; bases unmatched to any gene: 5. Germline CDR1 and CDR2: LNHDA and SQIVND (reference sequence). The CDR3 nucleotides are TGTGCCAGTAGTCCCCGGACTAGCGAAGATACGCAGTATTTT. This encodes CASSPRTSEDTQYF.

DNA for the CDR3: TGTGCCAGCAGTGAGCGGGGGGGCACAGATACGCAGTATTTT. As protein: CASSERGGTDTQYF. V is TRBV6-4 and J is TRBJ2-3, with 8 bases lining up with TRBD2. V was clipped by 3 bases and J by 1 base; unmatched bases: 0. Germline assignment: CDR1 MRHNA and CDR2 SNTAGT. The CDR3 totals 14 residues.

The rearrangement uses TRBV19 and TRBJ2-5; 10 bases are a match to TRBD1. From germline, CDR1 is LNHDA and CDR2 SQIVND (reference sequence). The CDR3 spans 14 residues. V was clipped by 5 bases and J by 3 bases; unmatched bases: 3. The CDR3 sequence is CASSEDRGEETQYF. The CDR3 nucleotides are TGTGCCAGTAGTGAGGACAGGGGGGAAGAGACCCAGTACTTC.